The 12 T cell receptor beta chains presented below share a single source sample, sequenced in a study of human T cells and chemical hapten exposure (dated by TCRdb to about 2021). The time point tag for this specimen amounts to: patch test 1, 2 weeks after DPC sensitization. Sample treatment or condition, as interpreted from the label and publication: therapeutic diphenylcyclopropenone sensitization with weekly scalp DPC. Receptor libraries were prepared by RACE. These reads were obtained on a NextSeq 500. TCRdb reran the public reads through fastp at Q25 and MiXCR, keeping productive beta chains. Each CDR3 protein appears once, grouped with its most common genes and DNA. Across this sample there are 150,000 to 200,000 distinct CDR3 sequences, with 14% seen only once. Less than 2% of the sample belongs to the ten largest clones. Sequenced here: whole blood, sampled in connection with sensitization to the hapten diphenylcyclopropenone (DPC). These receptors were collected from a woman aged 25 to 45 with alopecia areata. Some clones in this sample may be carry-over from other donors' samples.

There are a few counts of this clonotype. The chain couples TRBV4-3 to TRBJ1-6; D remains unclear. The germline V gene has CDR1 LGHNA and CDR2 YSLEER. V was pared by 2 bases and J by 7 bases, with 12 bases between. The CDR3 is 15 amino acids. The CDR3 DNA sequence: TGCGCCAGCAGCCAAACCACCCGCGCCAATTCACCCCTCCACTTT. Encoded protein: CASSQTTRANSPLHF.

This clonotype was counted at least ten times. This chain uses TRBV7-9 with TRBJ1-6; D may be TRBD1 (6 bases). V gave up 5 bases and J gave up 7 bases, with 18 bases separating them. The CDR3 totals 16 residues. Germline values: CDR1 SEHNR, CDR2 FQNEAQ (reference sequence). CDR3 nucleotides: TGTGCCAGCAGCCCCCGACTGGGGGCGGAAAATTCACCCCTCCACTTT. Amino acid sequence: CASSPRLGAENSPLHF.

This clonotype was observed at least ten times. The chain joins TRBV5-1 to TRBJ1-1; D perhaps matches TRBD1 (5 bases). Germline-derived CDR1 and CDR2 are SGHRS and YFSETQ. V was pared by 0 bases and J by 6 bases, with 12 bases between. The CDR3 runs to 14 residues. CDR3 in DNA: TGCGCCAGCAGCTTGGGCTCCCTAGGGGCTGAAGCTTTCTTT. Translation gives CASSLGSLGAEAFF.

This clonotype showed up just a few times. The rearrangement joins TRBV14 to TRBJ1-1; 9 bases are a match to TRBD1. The germline V gene has CDR1 SGHDN and CDR2 FVKESK. V was clipped by 4 bases and J by 7 bases; unmatched bases: 13. The CDR3 contains 16 residues. The CDR3 DNA reads TGTGCCAGCAGCCCAAGGGGACAGGGCCTGTTTATTGAAGCTTTCTTT. This translates into CASSPRGQGLFIEAFF. Supplemented by reference TRBV14 and TRBJ1-1, the full variable domain reads EAGVTQFPSHSVIEKGQTVTLRCDPISGHDNLYWYRRVMGKEIKFLLHFVKESKQDESGMPNNRFLAERTGGTYSTLKVQPAELEDSGVYFCASSPRGQGLFIEAFFGQGTRLTVV.

This clonotype was seen only a few times. This chain uses TRBV12-3 or TRBV12-4 with TRBJ1-6, with a possible D match to TRBD1 (6 bases). The CDR3 is 14 amino acids. V was clipped by 3 bases and J by 10 bases, with 13 bases between them. CDR3 amino acids: CASSFGQSGSPLHF. The CDR3 DNA reads as TGTGCCAGCAGTTTCGGACAGTCGGGCTCACCCCTCCACTTT.

A few counts support this clonotype. This chain links TRBV2 with TRBJ2-3; perhaps TRBD2 as D (6 bases). The CDR3 extends over 16 amino acids. CDR1 and CDR2 (germline): SNHLY, FYNNEI. V gave up 3 bases and J gave up 0 bases, with 13 bases separating them. In nucleotides, the CDR3 is TGTGCCAGCAGTGAGTCGGGGCGGGGAAGCACAGATACGCAGTATTTT. It encodes CASSESGRGSTDTQYF.

This clonotype was seen at least ten times. The rearrangement joins TRBV7-8 to TRBJ1-1, with D hard to call. The germline V gene has CDR1 SGHVS and CDR2 FQNEAQ. This CDR3 is 13 amino acids long. Trimming stripped 5 bases from V and 1 base from J, with 8 bases between. The CDR3 loop reads CASSRRENTEAFF. CDR3 DNA sequence: TGTGCCAGCAGCCGTCGTGAGAACACTGAAGCTTTCTTT.

The rearrangement joins TRBV20-1 to TRBJ1-1; possibly TRBD1 for D (6 bases). Germline V gene lookup returns CDR1 DFQATT and CDR2 SNEGSKA (reference sequence). CDR3 size: 15 residues. Between the trimmed V and J ends, which lost 4 bases and 1 base, there was a span of 16 bases. CDR3 loop: CSATGAGARNTEAFF. In nucleotides, the CDR3 is TGCAGTGCTACGGGGGCGGGGGCCCGGAACACTGAAGCTTTCTTT.

This clonotype was counted only a few times. The V gene is TRBV5-5, the J gene TRBJ2-1; TRBD2 is a possible D gene (6 bases). The germline gives CDR1 SGHKS, CDR2 YYEKEE (reference sequence). The CDR3 runs to 16 residues. V lost 5 bases and J 3 bases, leaving 18 bases between the germline ends. CDR3 bases: TGTGCCAGCAGAACCGCAATAGCGGCGGACTACAATGAGCAGTTCTTC. It specifies CASRTAIAADYNEQFF.

This clonotype was seen a handful of times. This sequence joins TRBV27 and TRBJ1-5, with D perhaps TRBD1 (5 bases). V gave up 0 bases and J gave up 9 bases, with 12 bases separating them. Germline loops: CDR1 MNHEY, CDR2 SMNVEV (reference sequence). The CDR3 is 14 residues long. CDR3 protein: CASSLSAGQGPQHF. The CDR3 DNA reads TGTGCCAGCAGTTTATCGGCAGGGCAAGGGCCCCAGCATTTT.

This clonotype has a handful of counts. A much larger clone is a single base away; this may be a read error. This rearrangement joins TRBV28 to TRBJ2-3; no clear D gene. This CDR3 has 13 amino acids. V was pared by 1 base and J by 8 bases, with 10 bases between. Germline V CDR1 and CDR2: MDHEN, SYDVKM. As DNA, the CDR3 is TGTGCCAGCAGTTTATTCGGCAGCGCTACGCAGTATTTT. This encodes CASSLFGSATQYF.

In its sample, this clonotype was seen many times. The chain recombines TRBV5-1 with TRBJ2-7, with 12 bases aligning to TRBD2. The V gene end was trimmed by 4 bases and the J gene end by 6 bases; junction bases not matched to a gene: 5. CDR1 SGHRS and CDR2 YFSETQ come from the germline V gene. The CDR3 has 14 residues. The CDR3 DNA is TGCGCCAGCAGCGAGGGACTAGCGGGTGTCGAGCAGTACTTC. Translated, it gives CASSEGLAGVEQYF.